These 31 T cell receptor beta chains share one sample of origin, sequenced in a study of cytomegalovirus exposure and HLA in healthy donors. Primers for the PCR totalled 60 Vbeta and 13 Jbeta. Repertoires were generated with immunoSEQ multiplex PCR, while TCRdb's copy carries only in-frame clones and drops some. The data contain about 180,000 clones, roughly three quarters of them singletons. The sequencing input was PBMCs. These receptor sequences come from a woman aged 30 to 39 in good health and CMV-seropositive.

This clone was counted only a few times. The V call is TRBV6-6, the J call TRBJ2-7; D possibly corresponds to TRBD1 (5 bases). V dropped 2 bases and J dropped 4 bases, with 15 bases sitting between them. Germline values: CDR1 MNHNY, CDR2 SVGAGI (reference sequence). This CDR3 contains 15 residues. In nucleotides, the CDR3 is TGTGCCAGCAGTTACCCGGCACAGGAACAATACGAGCAGTACTTC. Translation: CASSYPAQEQYEQYF.

This clone was seen a few times. The CDR3 DNA sequence: TGTGCCAGCAGACTAGGACAGGGGAATGAAAAACTGTTTTTT. Protein: CASRLGQGNEKLFF. The chain couples TRBV2 to TRBJ1-4, with 9 bases fitting TRBD1. This CDR3 has 14 amino acids. Losses at the gene ends were 6 bases for V and 5 bases for J; bases not matched to a gene: 4. Per germline, CDR1 SNHLY and CDR2 FYNNEI.

This chain connects TRBV7-9 to TRBJ1-2, with TRBD1 as a possible D gene (6 bases). In germline, CDR1 is SEHNR, CDR2 FQNEAQ (reference sequence). V lost 4 bases, J lost 8 bases, and 17 bases lay in between. The CDR3 sequence is 14 residues long. In DNA form, the CDR3 reads TGTGCCAGCAGCTACGGACAGAGGGCGTGGGGCTACACCTTC. Translating gives CASSYGQRAWGYTF.

The gene calls are TRBV28 and TRBJ1-4; D possibly corresponds to TRBD1 (5 bases). Looked up from germline, CDR1 is MDHEN and CDR2 is SYDVKM. The V end was cut by 3 bases, the J end by 8 bases, with 19 bases between. The CDR3 loop spans 16 amino acids. In DNA, the CDR3 is TGTGCCAGCAGTTTCGTCCGGGGGTCCGGCGAGGAAAAACTGTTTTTT. It is translated as CASSFVRGSGEEKLFF.

With respect to this clone: One end of the junction does not line up with germline, which may come from a read error. The gene calls are TRBV7-8 and TRBJ1-3; D uncertain. The CDR3 is 13 residues long. Germline CDR1 and CDR2: SGHVS and FQNEAQ. This CDR3 reads CASSLGPGNTVYF. CDR3 nucleotide sequence: TGTGCCAGCAGCTTGGGCCCCGGAAACACCGTATATTTT.

In its sample, this clone was seen a few times. The chain is built from TRBV4-1 and TRBJ1-4, with D uncertain. Germline assignment: CDR1 MGHRA and CDR2 YSYEKL. Trimming cost V 5 bases and J 5 bases, with 12 bases left between them. The CDR3 extends over 14 amino acids. The CDR3 here is CASSNIFLNEKLFF. CDR3 nucleotides: TGCGCCAGCAGCAACATCTTTCTGAATGAAAAACTGTTTTTT.

The chain employs TRBV28 and TRBJ2-7; TRBD2 might be the D (6 bases). The V and J ends lost 4 bases and 5 bases respectively, with 12 bases between them. Germline CDR1 is MDHEN and CDR2 is SYDVKM. This CDR3 region has 13 residues. CDR3 sequence: CASSYGGIDEQYF. The CDR3 DNA follows: TGTGCCAGCAGTTATGGGGGGATCGACGAGCAGTACTTC.

The V and J genes are TRBV7-6 and TRBJ1-5; D is ambiguous. CDR1 is SGHVS, CDR2 FNYEAQ, per germline. The CDR3 covers 14 residues. V was pared by 5 bases and J by 3 bases, with 11 bases between. The CDR3 loop reads CASSRGGVNQPQHF. The DNA for the CDR3 is TGTGCCAGCAGCCGAGGCGGGGTCAATCAGCCCCAGCATTTT.

The J gene is TRBJ2-7, the V gene TRBV5-6, with 7 bases aligning to TRBD1. V was pared by 1 base and J by 7 bases, with 2 bases of the junction left unmatched. The CDR3 is made up of 12 amino acids. Germline lookup yields CDR1 SGHDT and CDR2 YYEEEE. For the CDR3, the DNA is TGTGCCAGCAGCTTGTCCAGGGGGGAGCAGTACTTC. Translating gives CASSLSRGEQYF.

Written as DNA, the CDR3 is TGTGCCAGCTTGGACTCCACCTACAATGAGCAGTTCTTC. Amino acid sequence: CASLDSTYNEQFF. The rearrangement uses TRBV2 and TRBJ2-1; D is perhaps TRBD2 (5 bases). The V gene lost 8 bases and the J gene lost 2 bases, with 10 bases spanning the gap. This CDR3 comprises 13 residues. CDR1 SNHLY and CDR2 FYNNEI come from the germline V gene.

In regard to this clone: Germline is not matched at one junction end, which may reflect a read error. The chain is built from TRBV6-6 and TRBJ2-7; 8 bases are shared with TRBD1. The CDR3 consists of 12 residues. Germline loops: CDR1 MNHNY, CDR2 SVGAGI (reference sequence). Here the CDR3 reads CASSYSSGQATF. For the CDR3, the DNA is TGTGCCAGCAGTTACTCGTCGGGACAGGCCACCTTC.

The chain has TRBV27 and TRBJ2-2; 10 bases are a match to TRBD1. This CDR3 has 17 residues. CDR1 and CDR2 (germline): MNHEY, SMNVEV (reference sequence). V lost 4 bases and J lost 5; bases outside the gene matches: 10. The DNA of the CDR3 is TGTGCCAGCAGTTACGGTGGGGACAGGGGTTTTACCGGGGAGCTGTTTTTT. It is translated as CASSYGGDRGFTGELFF.

This chain uses TRBV11-2 with TRBJ1-4; D is perhaps TRBD1 (6 bases). The CDR3 runs 15 residues. The germline gives CDR1 SGHAT, CDR2 FQNNGV. V gave up 5 bases and J gave up 7 bases, with 17 bases separating them. The CDR3 loop reads CASSPWGRGIEKLFF. The CDR3 DNA sequence: TGTGCCAGCAGCCCATGGGGCAGGGGAATTGAAAAACTGTTTTTT.

The chain couples TRBV10-2 to TRBJ1-1, with unresolved D. The CDR3 covers 13 residues. V lost 0 bases and J 5 bases, leaving 7 bases between the germline ends. Germline V gene lookup returns CDR1 WSHSY and CDR2 SAAADI. The CDR3 region has the DNA TGCGCCAGCAGTGAGTCTCAGTTTACTGAAGCTTTCTTT. Protein product: CASSESQFTEAFF.

The chain is built from TRBV15 and TRBJ2-4, with D tentatively TRBD1 (6 bases). Germline V gives CDR1 LNHNV, CDR2 YYDKDF (reference sequence). This CDR3 has 16 amino acids. The V and J ends lost 1 base and 6 bases respectively, with 16 bases between them. This chain's CDR3 is CATSRGAGAGINIQYF. The CDR3 DNA reads TGTGCCACCAGCAGAGGGGCAGGGGCAGGGATAAACATTCAGTACTTC.

The chain employs TRBV4-3 and TRBJ1-2; D remains unclear. This CDR3 spans 12 amino acids. The germline CDR1 and CDR2 sequences are LGHNA and YSLEER. The ends were cut back, 4 bases at V and 8 bases at J, with 11 bases in the middle. CDR3 sequence (DNA): TGCGCCAGCAGCCTCGACTCGAGGGGCTACACCTTC. It codes for CASSLDSRGYTF.

The V call is TRBV7-8, the J call TRBJ2-3, with D perhaps matching TRBD2 (5 bases). Trimming left V 0 bases short and J 0 bases short, with 10 bases between. The CDR3 is 16 residues long. Germline CDR1 reads SGHVS; CDR2 reads FQNEAQ. This chain's CDR3 is CASSLARQRSTDTQYF. In DNA, the CDR3 is TGTGCCAGCAGCTTAGCGAGGCAGCGGAGCACAGATACGCAGTATTTT.

The chain employs TRBV4-1 and TRBJ2-3, with 8 bases aligning to TRBD2. This CDR3 has 15 amino acids. V dropped 3 bases and J dropped 3; count of bases not matched to a gene: 5. CDR1 and CDR2 (germline): MGHRA, YSYEKL. CDR3: CASSQRGDTTDTQYF. CDR3 DNA sequence: TGCGCCAGCAGCCAGCGGGGGGATACGACAGATACGCAGTATTTT.

CDR3 amino acids: CASSVRSTKHTEAFF. The CDR3 DNA reads as TGTGCCAGCAGCGTTCGCAGTACTAAACACACTGAAGCTTTCTTT. The gene calls are TRBV9 and TRBJ1-1; D is unresolved. Trimming took off 2 bases at V and 3 bases at J, with 14 bases between the two ends. CDR1 is SGDLS, CDR2 YYNGEE, per germline. This CDR3 contains 15 residues.

Only a few counts were recorded for this clone. The chain's CDR3 is CASSQDPRGNTEAFF. The CDR3 DNA reads TGTGCCAGCAGCCAGGACCCCCGGGGGAACACTGAAGCTTTCTTT. This chain links TRBV11-2 with TRBJ1-1, with D hard to call. Germline values: CDR1 SGHAT, CDR2 FQNNGV. The CDR3 is 15 residues long. Trimming took 5 bases from V and 1 from J, leaving 14 bases between them.

This clone occurred once. The chain joins TRBV9 to TRBJ2-7; 7 bases fit TRBD1. The CDR3 has 14 residues. Germline loops: CDR1 SGDLS, CDR2 YYNGEE. The ends lost 0 bases at V and 6 bases at J; junction bases unmatched: 6. The CDR3 loop is CASSVGTGRGEQYF. Written as DNA, the CDR3 is TGTGCCAGCAGCGTAGGGACAGGTAGAGGCGAGCAGTACTTC.

This chain links TRBV6-5 with TRBJ1-2; 11 nucleotides agree with TRBD1. CDR3 length: 15 residues. Unmatched junction bases numbered 3, after V lost 4 bases and J lost 2 bases. Germline assignment: CDR1 MNHEY and CDR2 SVGAGI. This chain's CDR3 is CASSFRDRGNYGYTF. CDR3 nucleotide sequence: TGTGCCAGCAGTTTTCGGGACAGGGGGAACTATGGCTACACCTTC.

V usage is TRBV6-6 and J usage is TRBJ1-4; 7 bases are shared with TRBD1. This CDR3 contains 14 residues. Trimming cost V 6 bases and J 4 bases; bases outside gene matches: 5. Germline CDR1 and CDR2: MNHNY and SVGAGI (reference sequence). This CDR3 is CASSPTGLNEKLFF. Written as DNA, the CDR3 is TGTGCCAGCAGCCCGACAGGGCTTAATGAAAAACTGTTTTTT.

This sequence joins TRBV4-1 and TRBJ1-3; possible D gene TRBD1, 6 bases. This CDR3 region has 17 residues. Germline lookup yields CDR1 MGHRA and CDR2 YSYEKL. V dropped 4 bases and J dropped 7 bases, with 23 bases sitting between them. The CDR3 bases are TGCGCCAGCAGCCTAGGGCGACAGGCCCTCCGTCAGAACACCATATATTTT. Its protein is CASSLGRQALRQNTIYF.

The chain has TRBV30 and TRBJ2-7; 10 bases map to TRBD1. V trimming: 1 base; J trimming: 3 bases; junction bases outside the gene matches: 3. From germline, CDR1 is GTSNPN and CDR2 SVGIG (reference sequence). The CDR3 is 14 amino acids. This CDR3 reads CAWSADRGIYEQYF. CDR3 in DNA: TGTGCCTGGAGTGCGGACAGGGGGATCTACGAGCAGTACTTC. Supplemented by reference TRBV30 and TRBJ2-7, the full variable domain reads SQTIHQWPATLVQPVGSPLSLECTVEGTSNPNLYWYRQAAGRGLQLLFYSVGIGQISSEVPQNLSASRPQDRQFILSSKKLLLSDSGFYLCAWSADRGIYEQYFGPGTRLTVT.

The table lists this clone with a count of one. The V and J genes are TRBV27 and TRBJ1-2; 7 bases fit TRBD1. The CDR3 runs 15 residues. V shed 6 bases, J shed 6 bases, and the junction held 13 bases outside the gene matches. The germline gives CDR1 MNHEY, CDR2 SMNVEV (reference sequence). The CDR3 reads CASRGSRGIWNGYTF. The CDR3 bases are TGTGCCAGCAGGGGATCCAGGGGGATCTGGAATGGCTACACCTTC.

The chain has TRBV11-2 and TRBJ2-1, with D uncertain. Per germline, CDR1 SGHAT and CDR2 FQNNGV. The V and J ends lost 4 bases and 8 bases respectively, with 12 bases between them. The length of the CDR3 is 13 residues. The CDR3 DNA reads as TGTGCCAGCAGCTCCTCCCCTAGGTATGAGCAGTTCTTC. Translating it yields CASSSSPRYEQFF.

The chain recombines TRBV16 with TRBJ1-6; D remains unclear. The CDR3 sequence is 16 residues long. Trimming took off 1 base at V and 5 bases at J, with 12 bases between the two ends. CDR1 is KGHSY and CDR2 is FQNENV in the germline V gene. The CDR3 region is CASSQFRRPDNSPLHF. DNA of the CDR3: TGTGCCAGCAGCCAATTTCGGAGACCCGATAATTCACCCCTCCACTTT.

V gene TRBV11-3 combines with J gene TRBJ2-2, with D tentatively TRBD1 (5 bases). CDR1 is SGHNT, CDR2 YENEEA, per germline. This CDR3 has 13 residues. Trimming shortened V by 7 bases and J by 7 bases, and 13 bases separated the two germline ends. The CDR3 DNA follows: TGTGCCAGCAAATCACCAGGGCGCGGGGAGCTGTTTTTT. It translates to CASKSPGRGELFF.

The CDR3 DNA is TGTGCCAGCAGTTACTCGCAGGAGGACTATGGCTACACCTTC. Protein: CASSYSQEDYGYTF. The chain couples TRBV6-5 to TRBJ1-2; D is unclear. Germline CDR1 reads MNHEY; CDR2 reads SVGAGI. Trimming took 0 bases from V and 3 from J, leaving 8 bases between them. This CDR3 is 14 amino acids long.

This clone was found a few times. The chain uses TRBV10-3 and TRBJ2-7; 9 bases line up with TRBD1. The V gene end was trimmed by 8 bases and the J gene end by 7 bases; junction bases not matched to a gene: 12. The germline V gene has CDR1 ENHRY and CDR2 SYGVKD. This CDR3 comprises 14 residues. The CDR3 DNA reads TGTGCCATCGGCCGGGACAGGGAAGGCGGGGAGCAGTACTTC. Translation: CAIGRDREGGEQYF.